Below, 17 T cell receptor beta chains from the same sample are listed, as sequenced in a study of vaccination and CD4 T cells after COVID-19. No cognate antigen is known for these TCRs. Sequence data for DNA of cultured CD4+ T cells were generated by the Oncomine TCR Beta short-read assay. MiXCR, run by TCRdb on the PCR reads, gives a single entry per CDR3 protein. This table has about 4,400 distinct CDR3 sequences, roughly 20% appearing once. As to treatment: roughly ten-day PBMC culture with coronavirus spike peptide pools or control peptides (ViraFEST assay). The sample taken for sequencing was CD4+ T cells from blood, cultured in vitro. These receptors came from a human donor who had recovered from COVID-19.

The rearrangement links TRBV6-2 or TRBV6-3 to TRBJ2-7, with D perhaps given as TRBD1 or TRBD2 (6 bases each). CDR1 is MNHEY, CDR2 SVGEGT, per germline. The CDR3 covers 15 residues. V was cut by 8 bases and J by 6 bases, with 23 bases left in between. CDR3: CASVVLGGSEGEQYF. The CDR3 DNA sequence: TGTGCCAGCGTAGTCCTCGGGGGCTCAGAGGGCGAGCAGTACTTC.

This clonotype is labeled as medium-sized. This chain uses TRBV10-3 with TRBJ2-2; 12 nucleotides align to TRBD1. The CDR3 contains 16 residues. Germline lookup yields CDR1 ENHRY and CDR2 SYGVKD. V trimming: 3 bases; J trimming: 7 bases; junction bases outside the gene matches: 6. The CDR3: CAISEGTGGSGGELFF. The CDR3 DNA follows: TGTGCCATCAGTGAAGGGACAGGGGGCTCGGGCGGGGAGCTGTTTTTT.

This clonotype was detected a few times. The chain joins TRBV5-4 to TRBJ2-1; D possibly corresponds to TRBD2 (5 bases). CDR1 is SGHNT and CDR2 is YYREEE in the germline V gene (reference sequence). This CDR3 spans 13 amino acids. V was clipped by 5 bases and J by 3 bases, with 9 bases between them. CDR3 nucleotides: TGTGCCAGCAGGGGGAGCAGCTACAATGAGCAGTTCTTC. It encodes CASRGSSYNEQFF.

The rearrangement links TRBV20-1 to TRBJ2-5; no reliable D call. Germline lookup yields CDR1 DFQATT and CDR2 SNEGSKA (reference sequence). This CDR3 has 13 residues. Trimming took 8 bases from V and 1 from J, leaving 14 bases between them. The CDR3 region is CSPKSELQETQYF. In nucleotides, the CDR3 is TGCAGTCCAAAATCGGAACTCCAAGAGACCCAGTACTTC.

This clonotype has more than one count but fewer than ten. The chain links TRBV30 to TRBJ2-5; D is ambiguous. Per the germline V gene, CDR1 is GTSNPN and CDR2 is SVGIG (reference sequence). The CDR3 covers 13 residues. V was shortened by 4 bases and J by 3 bases, with 12 bases between the two germline ends. CDR3 DNA: TGTGCCTGGATGCAGCCGGATAAAGAGACCCAGTACTTC. This translates into CAWMQPDKETQYF.

The gene calls are TRBV6-1 and TRBJ1-6; TRBD1 might be the D (5 bases). The CDR3 covers 18 residues. CDR1 MNHNS and CDR2 SASEGT come from the germline V gene. Between the trimmed V and J ends, which lost 2 bases and 3 bases, there was a span of 17 bases. For the CDR3, the DNA is TGTGCCAGCAGTGAACCAAGGGAGACAGATTTCTATAATTCACCCCTCCACTTT. Its protein product is CASSEPRETDFYNSPLHF.

This clonotype has only a few counts. This chain uses TRBV6-1 with TRBJ1-4, with TRBD1 as a possible D gene (6 bases). This CDR3 comprises 14 residues. Germline CDR1 is MNHNS and CDR2 is SASEGT. Between the trimmed V and J ends, which lost 5 bases and 3 bases, there was a span of 10 bases. DNA of the CDR3: TGTGCCAGCAGTAAGACAGGACCTAATGAAAAACTGTTTTTT. Translation: CASSKTGPNEKLFF.

This clonotype was recorded a few times. The V gene is TRBV10-3, the J gene TRBJ2-5; 12 nucleotides align to TRBD2. The trim removed 6 bases at V and 3 bases at J, leaving 11 bases unmatched. Germline V gene data show CDR1 as ENHRY and CDR2 as SYGVKD. The CDR3 has 17 amino acids. Written as DNA, the CDR3 is TGTGCCATCAGCATCTATCCTAGCGGGGGGGCGAAAGAGACCCAGTACTTC. Translated, it gives CAISIYPSGGAKETQYF.

This clonotype showed up just a few times. The chain uses TRBV6-5 and TRBJ1-1; D uncertain. Germline lookup yields CDR1 MNHEY and CDR2 SVGAGI. Trimming stripped 4 bases from V and 6 bases from J, with 9 bases between. CDR3 length: 12 residues. CDR3 coding DNA: TGTGCCAGCAGTTCCCGTGGGTCTGAAGCTTTCTTT. Its translation: CASSSRGSEAFF.

This chain links TRBV24-1 with TRBJ2-4; D perhaps matches TRBD2 (5 bases). The CDR3 extends over 19 amino acids. The ends were cut back, 0 bases at V and 1 base at J, with 18 bases in the middle. In germline, CDR1 is KGHDR, CDR2 SFDVKD. CDR3 loop: CATSDLHRGGGMAKNIQYF. The CDR3 bases are TGTGCCACCAGTGATTTGCATAGAGGAGGCGGAATGGCCAAAAACATTCAGTACTTC.

This clonotype has only a few counts. The genes are TRBV6-2 or TRBV6-3 and TRBJ2-5; 12 bases align to TRBD2. From germline, CDR1 is MNHEY and CDR2 SVGEGT. V was clipped by 6 bases and J by 5 bases; unmatched bases: 10. This CDR3 has 16 amino acids. CDR3 in DNA: TGTGCCAGCAGGATCCCTAGCGGGGGGGAGAGGGAGACCCAGTACTTC. Translating gives CASRIPSGGERETQYF.

This clonotype was seen a few times. The CDR3 sequence is CASSRQGWDTEAFF. CDR3 bases: TGTGCCAGCAGCCGACAGGGGTGGGACACTGAAGCTTTCTTT. The chain employs TRBV7-8 and TRBJ1-1; 8 positions match TRBD1. The CDR3 length is 14 residues. Germline assignment: CDR1 SGHVS and CDR2 FQNEAQ. Trimming took 5 bases from V and 3 from J; bases not matched to a gene: 5.

By sample share, this clonotype is medium-sized. The J gene is TRBJ1-1, the V gene TRBV12-3 or TRBV12-4; D is perhaps TRBD1 (5 bases). This CDR3 contains 14 residues. V shed 2 bases and J shed 3 bases, with 10 bases lying between them. CDR3 protein: CASSLQGSYTEAFF. The CDR3 coding sequence is TGTGCCAGCAGTTTACAGGGTTCTTACACTGAAGCTTTCTTT.

This clonotype has only a few counts. V gene TRBV28 combines with J gene TRBJ1-1; TRBD1 matches at 10 bases. Germline trimming cut 4 bases from V and 5 bases from J; bases unmatched to any gene: 7. CDR3 length equals 15 residues. Germline V gene data show CDR1 as MDHEN and CDR2 as SYDVKM. The CDR3 loop reads CASSSPGTGETEAFF. The CDR3 nucleotides read TGTGCCAGCAGTTCCCCCGGGACAGGGGAAACTGAAGCTTTCTTT.

This clonotype was seen a handful of times. The chain carries TRBV24-1 and TRBJ1-3, with 8 nucleotides matching TRBD1. The germline gives CDR1 KGHDR, CDR2 SFDVKD. The V and J ends lost 7 bases and 0 bases, in that order; junction bases with no gene match: 7. CDR3 length equals 16 residues. This chain's CDR3 is CATSGGDRSSGNTIYF. The CDR3 DNA follows: TGTGCCACCAGCGGGGGGGACAGGAGCTCTGGAAACACCATATATTTT.

This clonotype was seen more than once but under ten times. The chain combines TRBV11-3 with TRBJ2-7; D is unclear. Trimming removed 4 bases from V and 3 bases from J, with 10 bases in between. Germline V gives CDR1 SGHNT, CDR2 YENEEA. The CDR3 extends over 13 amino acids. The CDR3 bases are TGTGCCAGCAGCTACGGCTCAGTCTACGAGCAGTACTTC. It yields the protein CASSYGSVYEQYF.

This clonotype has a handful of counts. The chain is built from TRBV20-1 and TRBJ1-4, with 7 bases fitting TRBD1. This CDR3 region has 12 residues. With V trimmed by 2 bases and J by 8 bases, 2 bases remained unmatched. The germline gives CDR1 DFQATT, CDR2 SNEGSKA (reference sequence). The DNA for the CDR3 is TGCAGTGCTAGATCGACAGGGGAAAAACTGTTTTTT. It yields the protein CSARSTGEKLFF.